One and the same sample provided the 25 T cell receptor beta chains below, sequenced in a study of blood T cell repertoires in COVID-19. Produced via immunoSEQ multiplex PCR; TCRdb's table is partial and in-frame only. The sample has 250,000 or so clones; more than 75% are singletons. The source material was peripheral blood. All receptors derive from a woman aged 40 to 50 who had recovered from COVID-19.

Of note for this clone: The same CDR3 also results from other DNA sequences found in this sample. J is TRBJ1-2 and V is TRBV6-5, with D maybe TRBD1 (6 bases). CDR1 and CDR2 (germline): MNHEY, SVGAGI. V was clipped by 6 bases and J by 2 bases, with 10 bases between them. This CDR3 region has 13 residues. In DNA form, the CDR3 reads TGTGCCAGCAGGCCCACAGGGAACTATGGCTACACCTTC. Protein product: CASRPTGNYGYTF.

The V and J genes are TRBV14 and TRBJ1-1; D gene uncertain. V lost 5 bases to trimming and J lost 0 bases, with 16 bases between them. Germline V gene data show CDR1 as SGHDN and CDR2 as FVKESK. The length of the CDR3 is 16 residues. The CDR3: CASSSLPGLLNTEAFF. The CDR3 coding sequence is TGTGCCAGCAGCTCCCTCCCGGGGTTGCTGAACACTGAAGCTTTCTTT.

The CDR3 sequence: CASSIGPLDRQYF. The CDR3 DNA follows: TGTGCCAGTAGTATAGGGCCCCTGGACAGGCAGTATTTT. The rearrangement joins TRBV19 to TRBJ2-3; a possible D gene is TRBD1 (6 bases). The CDR3 runs to 13 residues. CDR1 and CDR2 from the germline V gene are LNHDA and SQIVND (reference sequence). Trimming removed 1 base from V and 11 bases from J, with 13 bases in between. Based on the CDR3 plus reference TRBV19 and TRBJ2-3, the full variable domain is DGGITQSPKYLFRKEGQNVTLSCEQNLNHDAMYWYRQDPGQGLRLIYYSQIVNDFQKGDIAEGYSVSREKKESFPLTVTSAQKNPTAFYLCASSIGPLDRQYFGPGTRLTVL.

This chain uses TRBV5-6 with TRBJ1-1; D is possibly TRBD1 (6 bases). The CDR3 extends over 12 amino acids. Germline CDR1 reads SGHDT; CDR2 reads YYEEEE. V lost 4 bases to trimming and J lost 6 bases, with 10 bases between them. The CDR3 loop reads CASSHRASEAFF. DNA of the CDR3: TGTGCCAGCAGCCACAGGGCCTCTGAAGCTTTCTTT.

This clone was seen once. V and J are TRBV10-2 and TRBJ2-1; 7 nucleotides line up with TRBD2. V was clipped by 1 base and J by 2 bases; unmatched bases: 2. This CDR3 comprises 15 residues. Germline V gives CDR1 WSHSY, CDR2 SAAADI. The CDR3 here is CASSEWGGPYNEQFF. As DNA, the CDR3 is TGCGCCAGCAGTGAGTGGGGGGGACCCTACAATGAGCAGTTCTTC.

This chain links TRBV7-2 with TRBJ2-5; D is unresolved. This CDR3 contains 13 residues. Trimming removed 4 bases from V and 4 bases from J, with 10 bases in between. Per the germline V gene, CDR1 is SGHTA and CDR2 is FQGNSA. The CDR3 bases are TGTGCCAGCAGCTATTTCGGTAGAGAGACCCAGTACTTC. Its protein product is CASSYFGRETQYF.

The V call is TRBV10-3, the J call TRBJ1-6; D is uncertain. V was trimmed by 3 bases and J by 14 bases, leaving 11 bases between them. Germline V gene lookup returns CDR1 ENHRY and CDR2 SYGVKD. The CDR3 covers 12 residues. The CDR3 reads CAISEESPSLHF. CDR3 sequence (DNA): TGTGCCATCAGTGAAGAGAGCCCGTCCCTCCACTTT.

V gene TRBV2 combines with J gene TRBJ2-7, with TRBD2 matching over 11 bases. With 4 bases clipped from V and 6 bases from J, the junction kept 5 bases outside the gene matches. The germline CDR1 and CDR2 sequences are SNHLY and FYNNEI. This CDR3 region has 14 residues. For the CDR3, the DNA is TGTGCCAGCAGTGTATATAGCGGGGGGGGCGAGCAGTACTTC. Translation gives CASSVYSGGGEQYF.

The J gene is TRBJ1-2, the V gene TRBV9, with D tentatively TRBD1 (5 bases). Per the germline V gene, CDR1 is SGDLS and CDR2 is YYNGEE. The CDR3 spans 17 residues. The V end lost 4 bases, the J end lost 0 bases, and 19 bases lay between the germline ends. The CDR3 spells CASSSTPSGVSNYGYTF. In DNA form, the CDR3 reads TGTGCCAGCAGCTCTACACCCTCGGGGGTCTCTAACTATGGCTACACCTTC.

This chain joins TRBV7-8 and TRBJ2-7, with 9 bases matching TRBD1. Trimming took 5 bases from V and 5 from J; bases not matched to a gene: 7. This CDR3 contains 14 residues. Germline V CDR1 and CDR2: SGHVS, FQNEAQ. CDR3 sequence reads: CASSGRTGAHEQYF. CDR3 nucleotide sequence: TGTGCCAGCAGCGGCCGGACAGGGGCCCACGAGCAGTACTTC.

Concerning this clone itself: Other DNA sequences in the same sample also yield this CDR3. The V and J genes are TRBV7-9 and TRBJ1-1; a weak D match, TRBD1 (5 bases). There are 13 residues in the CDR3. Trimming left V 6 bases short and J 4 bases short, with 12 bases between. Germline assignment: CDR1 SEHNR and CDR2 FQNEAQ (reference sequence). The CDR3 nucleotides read TGTGCCAGCAGTCTAGGGGTTGGCACTGAAGCTTTCTTT. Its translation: CASSLGVGTEAFF.

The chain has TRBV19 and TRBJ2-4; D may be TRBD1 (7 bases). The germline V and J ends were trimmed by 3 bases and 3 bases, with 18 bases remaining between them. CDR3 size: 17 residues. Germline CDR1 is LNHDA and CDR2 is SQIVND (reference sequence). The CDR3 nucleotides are TGTGCCAGTAGTATGGGACAGTGGAGGGTGGGCAAAAACATTCAGTACTTC. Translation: CASSMGQWRVGKNIQYF. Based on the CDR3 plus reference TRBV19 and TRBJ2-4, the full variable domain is DGGITQSPKYLFRKEGQNVTLSCEQNLNHDAMYWYRQDPGQGLRLIYYSQIVNDFQKGDIAEGYSVSREKKESFPLTVTSAQKNPTAFYLCASSMGQWRVGKNIQYFGAGTRLSVL.

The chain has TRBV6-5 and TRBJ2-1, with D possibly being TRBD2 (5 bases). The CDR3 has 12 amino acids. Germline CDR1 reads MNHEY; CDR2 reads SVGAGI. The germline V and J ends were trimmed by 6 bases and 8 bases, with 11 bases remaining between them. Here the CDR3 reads CASRTSADEQFF. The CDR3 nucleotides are TGTGCCAGCAGAACTAGTGCGGATGAGCAGTTCTTC.

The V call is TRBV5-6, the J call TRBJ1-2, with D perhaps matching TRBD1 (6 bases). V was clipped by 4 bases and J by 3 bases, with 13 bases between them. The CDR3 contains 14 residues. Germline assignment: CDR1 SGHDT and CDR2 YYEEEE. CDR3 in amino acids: CASSVRGLDYGYTF. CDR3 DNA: TGTGCCAGCAGCGTCAGGGGTCTCGACTATGGCTACACCTTC.

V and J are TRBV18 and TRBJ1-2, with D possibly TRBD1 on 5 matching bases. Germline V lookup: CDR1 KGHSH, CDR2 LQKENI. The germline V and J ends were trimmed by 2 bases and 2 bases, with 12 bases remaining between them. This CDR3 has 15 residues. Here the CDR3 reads CASSPGAERNYGYTF. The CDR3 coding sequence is TGTGCCAGCTCACCAGGGGCAGAGAGAAACTATGGCTACACCTTC.

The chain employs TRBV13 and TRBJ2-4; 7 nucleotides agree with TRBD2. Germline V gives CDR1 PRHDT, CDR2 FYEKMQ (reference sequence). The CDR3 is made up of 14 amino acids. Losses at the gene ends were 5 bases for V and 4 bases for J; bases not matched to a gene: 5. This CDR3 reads CASSTAGGKNIQYF. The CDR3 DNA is TGTGCCAGCAGCACCGCCGGGGGGAAAAACATTCAGTACTTC. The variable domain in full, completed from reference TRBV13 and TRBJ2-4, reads AAGVIQSPRHLIKEKRETATLKCYPIPRHDTVYWYQQGPGQDPQFLISFYEKMQSDKGSIPDRFSAQQFSDYHSELNMSSLELGDSALYFCASSTAGGKNIQYFGAGTRLSVL.

The chain's CDR3 is CASSRTGTAGYEQYF. CDR3 nucleotides: TGCGCCAGCAGCCGAACCGGGACGGCGGGGTACGAGCAGTACTTC. This chain links TRBV4-3 with TRBJ2-7; a possible D gene is TRBD2 (6 bases). Germline loops: CDR1 LGHNA, CDR2 YSLEER. This CDR3 has 15 residues. V was pared by 4 bases and J by 4 bases, with 17 bases between.

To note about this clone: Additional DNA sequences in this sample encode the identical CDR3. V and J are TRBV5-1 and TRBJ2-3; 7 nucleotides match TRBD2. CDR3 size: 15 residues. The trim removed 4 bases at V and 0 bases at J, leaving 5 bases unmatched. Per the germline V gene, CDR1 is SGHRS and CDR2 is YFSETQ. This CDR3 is CASSLERGSTDTQYF. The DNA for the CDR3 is TGCGCCAGCAGCCTGGAGCGGGGTAGCACAGATACGCAGTATTTT. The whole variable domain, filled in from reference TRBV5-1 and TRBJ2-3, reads KAGVTQTPRYLIKTRGQQVTLSCSPISGHRSVSWYQQTPGQGLQFLFEYFSETQRNKGNFPGRFSGRQFSNSRSEMNVSTLELGDSALYLCASSLERGSTDTQYFGPGTRLTVL.

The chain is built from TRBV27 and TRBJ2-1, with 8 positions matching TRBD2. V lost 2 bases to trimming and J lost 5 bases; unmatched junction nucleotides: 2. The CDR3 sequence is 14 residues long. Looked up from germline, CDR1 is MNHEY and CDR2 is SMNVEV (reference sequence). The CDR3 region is CASSLRAGDNEQFF. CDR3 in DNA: TGTGCCAGCAGTTTACGAGCGGGGGACAATGAGCAGTTCTTC.

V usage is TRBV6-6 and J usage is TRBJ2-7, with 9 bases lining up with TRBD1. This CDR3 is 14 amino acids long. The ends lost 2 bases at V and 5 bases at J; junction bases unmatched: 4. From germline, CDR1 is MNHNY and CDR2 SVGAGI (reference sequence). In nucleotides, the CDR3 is TGTGCCAGCAGTTACACACAGGGGGCAAACGAGCAGTACTTC. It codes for CASSYTQGANEQYF.

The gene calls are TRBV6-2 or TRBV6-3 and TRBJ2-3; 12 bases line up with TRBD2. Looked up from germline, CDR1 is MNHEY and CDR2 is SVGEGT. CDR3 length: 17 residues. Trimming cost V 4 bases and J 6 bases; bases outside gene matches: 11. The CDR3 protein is CASSFLTTSGGRDTQYF. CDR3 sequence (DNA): TGTGCCAGCAGTTTCCTAACGACTAGCGGGGGCCGGGATACGCAGTATTTT.

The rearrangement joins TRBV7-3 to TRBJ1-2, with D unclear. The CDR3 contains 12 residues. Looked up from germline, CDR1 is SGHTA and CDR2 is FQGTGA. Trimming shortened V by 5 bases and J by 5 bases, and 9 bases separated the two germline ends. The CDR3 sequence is CASSPSAYGYTF. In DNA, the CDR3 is TGTGCCAGCAGCCCAAGCGCTTATGGCTACACCTTC.

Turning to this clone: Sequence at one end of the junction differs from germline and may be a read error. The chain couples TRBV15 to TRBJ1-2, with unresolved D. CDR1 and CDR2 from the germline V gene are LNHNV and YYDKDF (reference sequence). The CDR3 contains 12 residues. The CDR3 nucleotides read TGTGCCACCAGCGGAGAGGCCTATGGCTACACCTTC. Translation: CATSGEAYGYTF.

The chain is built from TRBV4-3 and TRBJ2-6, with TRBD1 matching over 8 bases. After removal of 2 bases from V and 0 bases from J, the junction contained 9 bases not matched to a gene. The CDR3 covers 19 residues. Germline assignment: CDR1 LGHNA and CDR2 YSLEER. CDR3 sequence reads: CASSQRSGTGYSGANVLTF. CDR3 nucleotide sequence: TGCGCCAGCAGCCAACGCAGTGGGACAGGATACTCTGGGGCCAACGTCCTGACTTTC.

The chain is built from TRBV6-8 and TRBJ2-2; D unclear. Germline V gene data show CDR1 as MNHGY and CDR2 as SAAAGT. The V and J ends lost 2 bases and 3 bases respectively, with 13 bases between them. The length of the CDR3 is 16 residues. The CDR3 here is CASSYLNEVDTGELFF. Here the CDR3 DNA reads TGTGCCAGCAGTTACCTCAACGAGGTTGACACCGGGGAGCTGTTTTTT.